The present entry profiles one TCR beta chain with its context. In the original workflow: How many nucleated cells were present was estimated from reference gene primer amplification. Here immunoSEQ multiplex PCR was the method, and the copy in TCRdb shows in-frame clones only, minus some. D and trimming were read from the DNA, whereas the V and J calls and clone size are those reported in that table. Seen here are approximately 250,000 clones, nearly 85% observed once, and the top ten hold less than 6.5%. This CDR3 region has 17 residues. V was clipped by 0 bases and J by 6 bases; unmatched bases: 8. Germline V lookup: CDR1 SGHRS, CDR2 YFSETQ. The data were taken from a study of blood T cell repertoires in COVID-19. Study-wide context: PBMCs, B-cell-depleted T cells, or T cells were the source of the cDNA or gDNA that made up the material.

The J gene is TRBJ2-2, the V gene TRBV5-1; 10 nucleotides agree with TRBD2. Sample: peripheral blood. The sequence came from a human donor in a cohort sampled during active COVID-19. CDR3 bases: TGCGCCAGCAGCTTGGGGGCTAGCGGGAGTTTGGCCGGGGAGCTGTTTTTT. It translates to CASSLGASGSLAGELFF.